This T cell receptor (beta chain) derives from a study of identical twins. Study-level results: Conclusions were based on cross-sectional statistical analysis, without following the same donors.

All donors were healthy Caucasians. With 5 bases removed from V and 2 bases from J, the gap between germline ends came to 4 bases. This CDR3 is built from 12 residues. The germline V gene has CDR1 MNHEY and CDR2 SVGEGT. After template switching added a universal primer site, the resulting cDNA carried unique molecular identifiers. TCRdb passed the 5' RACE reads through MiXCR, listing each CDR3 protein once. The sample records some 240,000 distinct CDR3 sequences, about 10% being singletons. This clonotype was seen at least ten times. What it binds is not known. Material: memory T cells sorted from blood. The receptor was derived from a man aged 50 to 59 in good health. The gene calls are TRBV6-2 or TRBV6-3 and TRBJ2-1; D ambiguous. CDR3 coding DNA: TGTGCCAGCAGTAACCCCTACAATGAGCAGTTCTTC. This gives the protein CASSNPYNEQFF.